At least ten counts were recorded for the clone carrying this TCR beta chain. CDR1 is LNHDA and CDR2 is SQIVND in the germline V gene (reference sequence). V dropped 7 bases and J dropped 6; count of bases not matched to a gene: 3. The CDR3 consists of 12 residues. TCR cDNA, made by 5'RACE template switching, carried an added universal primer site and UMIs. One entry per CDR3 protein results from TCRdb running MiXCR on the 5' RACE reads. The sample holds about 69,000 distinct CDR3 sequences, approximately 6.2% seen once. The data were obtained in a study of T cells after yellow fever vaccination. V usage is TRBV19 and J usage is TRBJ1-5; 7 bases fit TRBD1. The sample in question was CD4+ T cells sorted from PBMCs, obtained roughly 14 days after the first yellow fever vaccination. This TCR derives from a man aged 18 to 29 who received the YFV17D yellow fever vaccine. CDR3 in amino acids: CASKSGGQPQHF. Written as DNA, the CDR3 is TGTGCCAGTAAGTCAGGGGGTCAGCCCCAGCATTTT.